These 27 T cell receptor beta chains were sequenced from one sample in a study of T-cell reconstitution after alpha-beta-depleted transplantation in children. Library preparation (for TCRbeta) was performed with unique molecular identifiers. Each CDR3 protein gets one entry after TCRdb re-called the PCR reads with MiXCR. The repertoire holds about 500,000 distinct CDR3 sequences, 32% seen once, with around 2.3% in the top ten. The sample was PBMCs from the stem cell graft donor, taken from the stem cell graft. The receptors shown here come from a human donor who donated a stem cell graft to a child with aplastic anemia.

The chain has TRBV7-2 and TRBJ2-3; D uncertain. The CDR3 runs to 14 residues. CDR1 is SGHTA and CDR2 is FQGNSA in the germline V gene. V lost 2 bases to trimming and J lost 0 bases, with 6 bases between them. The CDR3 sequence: CASSLYPSTDTQYF. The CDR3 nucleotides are TGTGCCAGCAGCTTATACCCCAGCACAGATACGCAGTATTTT.

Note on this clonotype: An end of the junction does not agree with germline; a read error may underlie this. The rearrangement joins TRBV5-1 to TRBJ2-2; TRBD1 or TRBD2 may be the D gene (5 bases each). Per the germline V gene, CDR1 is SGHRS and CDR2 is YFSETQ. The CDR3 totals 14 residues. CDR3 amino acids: CASSLQANTGELFF. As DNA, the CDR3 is TGCGCCAGCAGCCTACAGGCGAACACCGGGGAGCTATTTTTT.

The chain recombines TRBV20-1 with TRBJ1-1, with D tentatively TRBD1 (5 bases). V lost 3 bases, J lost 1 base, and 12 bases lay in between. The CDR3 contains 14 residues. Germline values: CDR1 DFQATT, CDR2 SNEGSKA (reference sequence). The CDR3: CSASLGAGNTEAFF. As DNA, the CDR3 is TGCAGTGCTAGTCTCGGGGCAGGGAACACTGAAGCTTTCTTT.

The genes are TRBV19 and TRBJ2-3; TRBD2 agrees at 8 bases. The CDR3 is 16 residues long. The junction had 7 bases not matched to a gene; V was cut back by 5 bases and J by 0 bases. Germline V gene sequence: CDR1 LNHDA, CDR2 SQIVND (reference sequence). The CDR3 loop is CASSVAGTLSTDTQYF. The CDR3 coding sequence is TGTGCCAGTAGTGTAGCGGGGACCCTGAGCACAGATACGCAGTATTTT. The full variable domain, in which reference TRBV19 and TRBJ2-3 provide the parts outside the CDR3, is DGGITQSPKYLFRKEGQNVTLSCEQNLNHDAMYWYRQDPGQGLRLIYYSQIVNDFQKGDIAEGYSVSREKKESFPLTVTSAQKNPTAFYLCASSVAGTLSTDTQYFGPGTRLTVL.

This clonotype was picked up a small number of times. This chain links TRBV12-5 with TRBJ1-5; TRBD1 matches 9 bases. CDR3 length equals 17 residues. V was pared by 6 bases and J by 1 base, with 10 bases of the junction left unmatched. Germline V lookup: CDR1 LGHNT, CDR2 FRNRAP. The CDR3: CASGPEGTGLSNQPQHF. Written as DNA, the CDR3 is TGTGCTAGTGGACCCGAGGGGACAGGGCTAAGCAATCAGCCCCAGCATTTT. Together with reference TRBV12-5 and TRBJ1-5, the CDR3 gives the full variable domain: DARVTQTPRHKVTEMGQEVTMRCQPILGHNTVFWYRQTMMQGLELLAYFRNRAPLDDSGMPKDRFSAEMPDATLATLKIQPSEPRDSAVYFCASGPEGTGLSNQPQHFGDGTRLSIL.

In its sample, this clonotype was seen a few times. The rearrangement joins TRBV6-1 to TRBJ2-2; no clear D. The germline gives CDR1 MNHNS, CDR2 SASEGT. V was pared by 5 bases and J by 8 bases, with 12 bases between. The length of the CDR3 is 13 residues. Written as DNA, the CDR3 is TGTGCCAGCAGTCCTGCCCCATGGGGGGAGCTGTTTTTT. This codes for CASSPAPWGELFF.

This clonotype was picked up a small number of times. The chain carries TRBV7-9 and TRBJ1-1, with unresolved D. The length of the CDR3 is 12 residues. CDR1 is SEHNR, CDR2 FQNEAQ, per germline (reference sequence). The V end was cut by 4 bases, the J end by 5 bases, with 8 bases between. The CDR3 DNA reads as TGTGCCAGCAGCTCAGACACAACTGAAGCTTTCTTT. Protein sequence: CASSSDTTEAFF.

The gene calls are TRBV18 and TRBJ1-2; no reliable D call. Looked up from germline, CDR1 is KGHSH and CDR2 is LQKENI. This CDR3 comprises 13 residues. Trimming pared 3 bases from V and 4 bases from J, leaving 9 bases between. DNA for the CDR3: TGTGCCAGCTCACCTCGCAGCGGCTATGGCTACACCTTC. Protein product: CASSPRSGYGYTF.

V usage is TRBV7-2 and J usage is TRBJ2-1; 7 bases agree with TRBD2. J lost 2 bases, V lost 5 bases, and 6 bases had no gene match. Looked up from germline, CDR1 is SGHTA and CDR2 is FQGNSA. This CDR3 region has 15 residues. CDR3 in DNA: TGTGCCAGCAGCGCCGTACTAGCGACCTACAATGAGCAGTTCTTC. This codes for CASSAVLATYNEQFF.

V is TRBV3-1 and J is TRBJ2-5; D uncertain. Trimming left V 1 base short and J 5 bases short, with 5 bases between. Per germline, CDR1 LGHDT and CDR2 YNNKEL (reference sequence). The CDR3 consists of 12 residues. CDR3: CASSQAPETQYF. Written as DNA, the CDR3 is TGTGCCAGCAGCCAAGCCCCGGAGACCCAGTACTTC.

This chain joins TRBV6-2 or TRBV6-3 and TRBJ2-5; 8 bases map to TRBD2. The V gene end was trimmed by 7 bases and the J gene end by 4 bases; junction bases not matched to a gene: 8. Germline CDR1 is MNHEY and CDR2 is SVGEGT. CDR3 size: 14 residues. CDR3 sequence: CASTFSGIGETQYF. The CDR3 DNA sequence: TGTGCCAGCACCTTTAGCGGGATCGGAGAGACCCAGTACTTC.

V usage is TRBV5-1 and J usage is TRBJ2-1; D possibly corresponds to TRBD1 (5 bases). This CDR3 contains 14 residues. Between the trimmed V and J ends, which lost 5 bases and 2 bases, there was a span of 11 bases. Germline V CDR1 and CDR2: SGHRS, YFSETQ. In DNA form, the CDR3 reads TGCGCCAGCAGTGAGCAGGGAACCTACAATGAGCAGTTCTTC. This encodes CASSEQGTYNEQFF.

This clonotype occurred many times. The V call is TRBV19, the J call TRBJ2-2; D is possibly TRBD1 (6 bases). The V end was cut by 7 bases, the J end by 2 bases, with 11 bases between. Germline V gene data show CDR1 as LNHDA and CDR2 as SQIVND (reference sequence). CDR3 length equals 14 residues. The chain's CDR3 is CASKGTLNTGELFF. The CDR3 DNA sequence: TGTGCCAGTAAGGGGACACTTAACACCGGGGAGCTGTTTTTT.

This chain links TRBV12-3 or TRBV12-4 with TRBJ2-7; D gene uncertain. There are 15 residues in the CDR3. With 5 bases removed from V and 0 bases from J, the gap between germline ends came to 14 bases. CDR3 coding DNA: TGTGCCAGCAGTGCCGGCCCAGCCACCTCCTACGAGCAGTACTTC. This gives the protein CASSAGPATSYEQYF.

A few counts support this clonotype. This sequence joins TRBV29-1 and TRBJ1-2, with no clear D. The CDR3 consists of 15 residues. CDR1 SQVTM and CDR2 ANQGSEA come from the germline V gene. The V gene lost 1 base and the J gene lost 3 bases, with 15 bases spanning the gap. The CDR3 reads CSVEVVQPEDYGYTF. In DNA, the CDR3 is TGCAGCGTTGAAGTGGTGCAGCCGGAAGACTATGGCTACACCTTC.

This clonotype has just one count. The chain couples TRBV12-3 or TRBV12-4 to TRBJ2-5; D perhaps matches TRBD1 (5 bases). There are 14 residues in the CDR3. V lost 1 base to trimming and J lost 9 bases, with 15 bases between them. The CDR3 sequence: CASSLDGYKGAQYF. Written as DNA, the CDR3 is TGTGCCAGCAGTTTAGACGGGTATAAAGGGGCCCAGTACTTC.

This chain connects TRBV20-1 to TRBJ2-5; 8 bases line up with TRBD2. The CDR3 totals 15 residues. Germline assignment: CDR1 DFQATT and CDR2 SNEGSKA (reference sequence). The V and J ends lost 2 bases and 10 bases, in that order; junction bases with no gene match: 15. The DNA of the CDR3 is TGCAGTGCTAGACCCCCCAGCGCGGGAGGACTCGTCCAGTACTTC. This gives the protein CSARPPSAGGLVQYF.

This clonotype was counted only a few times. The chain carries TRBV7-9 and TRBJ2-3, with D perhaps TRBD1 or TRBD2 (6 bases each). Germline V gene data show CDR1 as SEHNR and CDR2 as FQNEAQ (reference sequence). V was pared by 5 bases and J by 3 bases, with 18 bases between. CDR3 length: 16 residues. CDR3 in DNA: TGTGCCAGCAGCCAAGGGGGGCAAGAGAGGACAGATACGCAGTATTTT. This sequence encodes CASSQGGQERTDTQYF.

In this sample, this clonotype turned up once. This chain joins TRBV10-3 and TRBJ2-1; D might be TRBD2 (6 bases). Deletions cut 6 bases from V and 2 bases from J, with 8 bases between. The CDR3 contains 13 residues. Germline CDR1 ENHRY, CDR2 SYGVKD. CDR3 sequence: CAISGSTYNEQFF. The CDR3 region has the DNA TGTGCCATCAGCGGGAGTACCTACAATGAGCAGTTCTTC.

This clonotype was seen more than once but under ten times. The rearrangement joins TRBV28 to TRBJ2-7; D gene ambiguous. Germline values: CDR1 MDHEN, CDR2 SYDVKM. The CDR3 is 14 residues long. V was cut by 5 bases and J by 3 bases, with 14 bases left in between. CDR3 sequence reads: CASSAGGRNYEQYF. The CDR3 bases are TGTGCCAGCAGTGCTGGTGGACGTAACTACGAGCAGTACTTC.

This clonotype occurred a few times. The CDR3: CASSLRGDYSPLHF. The CDR3 coding sequence is TGTGCCAGCAGCTTAAGGGGGGACTATTCACCCCTCCACTTT. The V and J genes are TRBV13 and TRBJ1-6, with D possibly being TRBD1 (6 bases). The CDR3 consists of 14 residues. CDR1 and CDR2 (germline): PRHDT, FYEKMQ (reference sequence). V was cut by 2 bases and J by 8 bases, with 10 bases left in between.

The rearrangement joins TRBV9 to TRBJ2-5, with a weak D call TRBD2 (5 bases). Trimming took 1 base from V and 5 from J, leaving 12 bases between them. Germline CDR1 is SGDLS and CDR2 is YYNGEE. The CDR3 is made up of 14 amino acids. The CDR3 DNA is TGTGCCAGCAGCGTATCGGACCCGGGGGAGACCCAGTACTTC. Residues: CASSVSDPGETQYF.

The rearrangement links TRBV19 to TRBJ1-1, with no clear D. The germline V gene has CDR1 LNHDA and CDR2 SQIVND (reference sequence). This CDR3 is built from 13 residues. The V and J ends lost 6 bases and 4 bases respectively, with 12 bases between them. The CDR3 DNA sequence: TGTGCCAGTAGAGCGGACGGGCGCACTGAAGCTTTCTTT. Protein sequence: CASRADGRTEAFF.

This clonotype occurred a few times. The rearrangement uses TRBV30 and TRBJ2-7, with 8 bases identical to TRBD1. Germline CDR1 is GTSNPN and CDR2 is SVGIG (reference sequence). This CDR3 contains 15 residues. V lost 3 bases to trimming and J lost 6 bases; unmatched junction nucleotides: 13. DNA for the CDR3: TGTGCCTGGAGAGGCACTGGACAGGGAAAGAGCGAGCAGTACTTC. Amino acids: CAWRGTGQGKSEQYF.

In DNA, the CDR3 is TGTGCCAGCAGCTTAGTGGGGTGGACACAGAACACCGGGGAGCTGTTTTTT. Its protein is CASSLVGWTQNTGELFF. The rearrangement uses TRBV11-2 and TRBJ2-2; D might be TRBD1 (5 bases). In germline, CDR1 is SGHAT, CDR2 FQNNGV. The CDR3 totals 17 residues. The germline V and J ends were trimmed by 1 base and 1 base, with 13 bases remaining between them.

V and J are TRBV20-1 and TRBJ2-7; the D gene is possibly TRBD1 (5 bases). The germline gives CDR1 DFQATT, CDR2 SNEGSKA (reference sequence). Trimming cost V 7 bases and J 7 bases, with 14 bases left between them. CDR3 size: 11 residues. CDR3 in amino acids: CSVDSPREQYF. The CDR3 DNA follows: TGCAGTGTTGACAGTCCTCGGGAGCAGTACTTC.

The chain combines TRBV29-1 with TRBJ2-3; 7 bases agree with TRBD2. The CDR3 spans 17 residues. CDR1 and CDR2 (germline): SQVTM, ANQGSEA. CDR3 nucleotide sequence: TGCAGTACGCTGTCCTGGGGGAGCGGGATCAAGACAGATACGCAGTATTTT. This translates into CSTLSWGSGIKTDTQYF.